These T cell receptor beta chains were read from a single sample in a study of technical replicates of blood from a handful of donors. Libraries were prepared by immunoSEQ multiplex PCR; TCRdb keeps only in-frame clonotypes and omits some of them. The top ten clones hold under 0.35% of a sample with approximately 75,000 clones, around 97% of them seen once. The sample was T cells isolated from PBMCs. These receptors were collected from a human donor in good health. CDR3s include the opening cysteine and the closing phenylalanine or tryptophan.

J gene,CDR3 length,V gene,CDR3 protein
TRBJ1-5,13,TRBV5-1,CASSFEGNQPQHF
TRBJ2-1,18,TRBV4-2,CASSQDPLTSVINNEQFF
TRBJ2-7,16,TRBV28,CASRPPLGDYSYEQYF
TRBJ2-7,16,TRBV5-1,CASSLETSGTSYEQYF
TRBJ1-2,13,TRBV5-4,CASTPGTIDGYTF
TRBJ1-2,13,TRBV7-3,CASSRGTGEGYTF
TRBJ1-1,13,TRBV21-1,CASSRLQGPEAFF
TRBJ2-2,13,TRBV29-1,CSVGLANTGELFF
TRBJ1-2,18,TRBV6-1,CASSETPGGGVRNYGYTF
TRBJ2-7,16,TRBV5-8,CASSGPSGVVSYEQYF
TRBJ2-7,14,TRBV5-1,CASSLGGWGYEQYF
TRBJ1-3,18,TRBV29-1,CSVIGSGTGGFSGNTIYF
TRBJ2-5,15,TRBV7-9,CASSRLGGRGETQYF
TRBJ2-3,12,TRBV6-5,CAAGGGTDTQYF
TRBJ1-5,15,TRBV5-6,CASSPRQVRGQPQHF
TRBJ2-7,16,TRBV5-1,CASSLTPLAGEGEQYF
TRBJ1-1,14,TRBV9,CASSPRIAETEAFF
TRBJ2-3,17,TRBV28,CASSLWGTSFITDTQYF
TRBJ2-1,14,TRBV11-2,CASSLGISYNEQFF
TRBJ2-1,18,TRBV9,CASSVVVWGESSYNEQFF
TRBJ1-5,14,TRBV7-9,CASSLSGGNQPQHF
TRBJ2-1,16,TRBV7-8,CASSLLAGGSYNEQFF
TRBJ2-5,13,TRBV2,CASISRIQETQYF
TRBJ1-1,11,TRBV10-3,CAISGGGEAFF
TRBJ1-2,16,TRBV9,CASSNPGTGGDDGYTF
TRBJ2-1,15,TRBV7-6,CASSLTGTGPNEQFF